This TCR beta chain was identified during a study of T-cell memory formation after mild COVID-19. As for the study in general: The TCR clusters were mostly specific to one donor. Study-level findings and limits: While clones contracting from day 15 to 85 were balanced between CD4 and CD8, later expanders leaned CD4+.

TCRdb passed the 5' RACE reads through MiXCR, listing each CDR3 protein once. The table records approximately 340,000 distinct CDR3 sequences, around a sixth of them present only once. CDR1 is SGHTA, CDR2 FQGNSA, per germline. The CDR3 loop spans 13 amino acids. Between the trimmed V and J ends, which lost 3 bases and 13 bases, there was a span of 15 bases. This clonotype was picked up a small number of times. Its antigen is as yet unknown. Sequencing input: PBMCs or a T cell subset sorted from them (not recorded which). The rearrangement links TRBV7-2 to TRBJ1-4, with D possibly being TRBD1 (5 bases). The source of this sequence is a man between 18 and 35 years old who had mild COVID-19 (a few samples of this study predate the infection). Cell type and time point are not known. The DNA for the CDR3 is TGTGCCAGCAGCTTTAATCAGGGCTTGAGACTGTTTTTT. As protein: CASSFNQGLRLFF.